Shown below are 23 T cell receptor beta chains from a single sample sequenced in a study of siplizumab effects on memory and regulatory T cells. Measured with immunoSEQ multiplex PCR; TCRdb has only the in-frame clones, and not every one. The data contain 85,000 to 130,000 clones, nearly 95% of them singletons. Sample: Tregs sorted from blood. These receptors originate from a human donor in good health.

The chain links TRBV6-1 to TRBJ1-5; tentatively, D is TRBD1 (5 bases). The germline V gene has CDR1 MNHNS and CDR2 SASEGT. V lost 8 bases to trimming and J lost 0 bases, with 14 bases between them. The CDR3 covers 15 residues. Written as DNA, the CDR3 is TGTGCCAGCGGAAAAACAGGTTATAGCAATCAGCCCCAGCATTTT. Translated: CASGKTGYSNQPQHF.

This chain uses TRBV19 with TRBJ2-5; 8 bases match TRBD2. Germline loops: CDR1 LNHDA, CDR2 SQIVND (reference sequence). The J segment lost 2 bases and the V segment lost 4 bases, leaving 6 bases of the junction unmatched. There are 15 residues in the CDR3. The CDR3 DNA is TGTGCCAGTAGTAGGGGGCTAGCGGGTCAAGAGACCCAGTACTTC. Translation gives CASSRGLAGQETQYF.

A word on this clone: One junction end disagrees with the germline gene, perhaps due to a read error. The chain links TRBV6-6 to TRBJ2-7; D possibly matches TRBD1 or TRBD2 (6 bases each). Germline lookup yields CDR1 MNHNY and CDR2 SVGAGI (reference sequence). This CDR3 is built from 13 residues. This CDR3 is CASSRGGTDRPGF. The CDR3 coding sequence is TGTGCCAGCAGTCGAGGGGGGACGGACCGGCCGGGCTTC.

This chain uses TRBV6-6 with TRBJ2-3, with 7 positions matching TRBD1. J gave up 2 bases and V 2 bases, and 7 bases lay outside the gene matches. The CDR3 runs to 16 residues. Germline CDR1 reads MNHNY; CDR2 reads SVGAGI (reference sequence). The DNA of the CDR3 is TGTGCCAGCAGTTACCCCACCGGGACAGTCACAGATACGCAGTATTTT. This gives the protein CASSYPTGTVTDTQYF.

The CDR3 region has the DNA TGTGCCAGCAGTGAATGGTCCTTGAAAGGGCAGTCCTATAATTCACCCCTCCACTTT. It is translated as CASSEWSLKGQSYNSPLHF. The V gene is TRBV6-1, the J gene TRBJ1-6; D not resolved. Looked up from germline, CDR1 is MNHNS and CDR2 is SASEGT. The V and J ends lost 2 bases and 1 base respectively, with 18 bases between them. This CDR3 has 19 residues.

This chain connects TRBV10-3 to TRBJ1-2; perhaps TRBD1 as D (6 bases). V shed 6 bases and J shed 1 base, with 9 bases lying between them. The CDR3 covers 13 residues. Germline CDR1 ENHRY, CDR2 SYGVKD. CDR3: CAIREGVNYGYTF. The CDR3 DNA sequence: TGTGCCATCAGAGAGGGGGTTAACTATGGCTACACCTTC.

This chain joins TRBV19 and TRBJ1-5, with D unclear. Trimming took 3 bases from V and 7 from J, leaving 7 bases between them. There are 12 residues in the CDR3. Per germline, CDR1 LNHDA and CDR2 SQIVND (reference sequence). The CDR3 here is CASSIERQPQHF. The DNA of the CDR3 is TGTGCCAGTAGTATCGAGAGGCAGCCCCAGCATTTT. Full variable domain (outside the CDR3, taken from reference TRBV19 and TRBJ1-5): DGGITQSPKYLFRKEGQNVTLSCEQNLNHDAMYWYRQDPGQGLRLIYYSQIVNDFQKGDIAEGYSVSREKKESFPLTVTSAQKNPTAFYLCASSIERQPQHFGDGTRLSIL.

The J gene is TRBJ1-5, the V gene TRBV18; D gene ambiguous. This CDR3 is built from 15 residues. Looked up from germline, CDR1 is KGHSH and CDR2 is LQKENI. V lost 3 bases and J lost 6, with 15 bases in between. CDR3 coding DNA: TGTGCCAGCTCACCCCTGGGGAGGGCAGCTCAGCCCCAGCATTTT. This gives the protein CASSPLGRAAQPQHF.

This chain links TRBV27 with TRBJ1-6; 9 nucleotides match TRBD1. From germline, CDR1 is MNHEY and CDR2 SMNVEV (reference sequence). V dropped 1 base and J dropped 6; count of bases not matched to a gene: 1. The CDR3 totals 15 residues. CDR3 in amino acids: CASSLWGQGNSPLHF. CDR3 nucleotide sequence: TGTGCCAGCAGTTTATGGGGACAGGGTAATTCACCCCTCCACTTT.

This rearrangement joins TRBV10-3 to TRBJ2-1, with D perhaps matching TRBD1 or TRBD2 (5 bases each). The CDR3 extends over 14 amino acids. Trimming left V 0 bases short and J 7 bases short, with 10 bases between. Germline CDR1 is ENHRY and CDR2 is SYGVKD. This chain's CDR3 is CAISESGVGNEQFF. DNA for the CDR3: TGTGCCATCAGTGAGTCGGGGGTGGGGAATGAGCAGTTCTTC.

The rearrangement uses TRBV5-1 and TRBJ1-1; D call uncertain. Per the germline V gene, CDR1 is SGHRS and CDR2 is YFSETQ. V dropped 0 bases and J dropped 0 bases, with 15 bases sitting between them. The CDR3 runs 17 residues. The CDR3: CASSLVLNRAMNTEAFF. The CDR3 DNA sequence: TGCGCCAGCAGCTTGGTTTTAAATAGAGCTATGAACACTGAAGCTTTCTTT.

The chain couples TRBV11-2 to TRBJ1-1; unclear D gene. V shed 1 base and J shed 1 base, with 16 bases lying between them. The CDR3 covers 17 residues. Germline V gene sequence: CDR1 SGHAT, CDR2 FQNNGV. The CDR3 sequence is CASSLGYMEAKNTEAFF. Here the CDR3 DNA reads TGTGCCAGCAGCTTAGGATATATGGAGGCGAAGAACACTGAAGCTTTCTTT.

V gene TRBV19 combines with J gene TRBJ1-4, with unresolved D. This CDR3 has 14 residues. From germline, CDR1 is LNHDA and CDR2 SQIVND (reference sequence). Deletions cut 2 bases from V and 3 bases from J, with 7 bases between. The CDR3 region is CASSITPANEKLFF. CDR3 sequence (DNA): TGTGCCAGTAGTATAACCCCGGCTAATGAAAAACTGTTTTTT.

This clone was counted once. CDR3 amino acids: CASSSNRGPNEKLFF. Here the CDR3 DNA reads TGTGCCAGCAGCTCGAACAGGGGCCCTAATGAAAAACTGTTTTTT. The V gene is TRBV21-1, the J gene TRBJ1-4; the DNA was not compared with TRBD1, the D call given in the table. TRBV21-1 is described as a pseudogene. This CDR3 is built from 15 residues.

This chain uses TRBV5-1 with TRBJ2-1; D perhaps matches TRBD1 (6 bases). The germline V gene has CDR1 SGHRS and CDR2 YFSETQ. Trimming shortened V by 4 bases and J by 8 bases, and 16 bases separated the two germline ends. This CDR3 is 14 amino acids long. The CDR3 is CASSQGHPWDEQFF. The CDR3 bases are TGCGCCAGCAGCCAGGGACACCCTTGGGATGAGCAGTTCTTC.

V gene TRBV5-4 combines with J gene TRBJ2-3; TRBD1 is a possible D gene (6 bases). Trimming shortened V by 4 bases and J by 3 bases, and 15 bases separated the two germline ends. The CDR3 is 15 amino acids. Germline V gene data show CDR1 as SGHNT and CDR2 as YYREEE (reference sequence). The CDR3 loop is CASSSHLQGTDTQYF. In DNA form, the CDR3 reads TGTGCCAGCAGCAGTCATCTACAGGGAACAGATACGCAGTATTTT.

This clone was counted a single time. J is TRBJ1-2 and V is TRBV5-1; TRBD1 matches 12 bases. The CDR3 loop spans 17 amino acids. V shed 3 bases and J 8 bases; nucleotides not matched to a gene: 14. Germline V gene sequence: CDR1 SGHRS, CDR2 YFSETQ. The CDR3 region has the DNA TGCGCCAGCAGCTCACCGGGACAGGGGGCTGGAGGTGAAGGCTACACCTTC. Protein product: CASSSPGQGAGGEGYTF.

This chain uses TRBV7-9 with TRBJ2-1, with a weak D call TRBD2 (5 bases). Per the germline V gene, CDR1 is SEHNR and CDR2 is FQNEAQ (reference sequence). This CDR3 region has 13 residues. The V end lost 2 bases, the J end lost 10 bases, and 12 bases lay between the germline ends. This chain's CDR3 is CASSLFGGQEQFF. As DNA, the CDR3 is TGTGCCAGCAGCTTATTTGGCGGGCAAGAGCAGTTCTTC.

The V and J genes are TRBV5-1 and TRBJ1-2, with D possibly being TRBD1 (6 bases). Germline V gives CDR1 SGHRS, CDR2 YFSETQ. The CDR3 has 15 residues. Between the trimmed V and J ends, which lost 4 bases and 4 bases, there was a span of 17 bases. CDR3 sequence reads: CASSTTGSGGYGYTF. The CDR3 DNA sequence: TGCGCCAGCAGCACCACAGGGTCAGGAGGCTATGGCTACACCTTC.

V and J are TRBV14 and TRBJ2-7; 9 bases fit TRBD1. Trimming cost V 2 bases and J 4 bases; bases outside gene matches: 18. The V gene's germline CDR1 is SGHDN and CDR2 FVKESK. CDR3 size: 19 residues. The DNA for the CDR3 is TGTGCCAGCAGCCAATTAGGACAGGGGAAATCCACCTCTCGTTACGAGCAGTACTTC. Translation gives CASSQLGQGKSTSRYEQYF.

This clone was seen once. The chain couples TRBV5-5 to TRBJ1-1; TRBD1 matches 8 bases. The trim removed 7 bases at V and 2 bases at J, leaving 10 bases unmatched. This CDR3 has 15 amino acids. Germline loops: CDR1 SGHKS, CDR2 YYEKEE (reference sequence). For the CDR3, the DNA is TGTGCCAGCCGATCTAGACAGGGGAGTAACACTGAAGCTTTCTTT. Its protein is CASRSRQGSNTEAFF.

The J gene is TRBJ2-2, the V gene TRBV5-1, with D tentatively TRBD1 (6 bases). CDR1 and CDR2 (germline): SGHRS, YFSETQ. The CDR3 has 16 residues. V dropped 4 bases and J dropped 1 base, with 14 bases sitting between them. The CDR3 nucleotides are TGCGCCAGCAGCGCCACCGGGACACTGAACACCGGGGAGCTGTTTTTT. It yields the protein CASSATGTLNTGELFF.

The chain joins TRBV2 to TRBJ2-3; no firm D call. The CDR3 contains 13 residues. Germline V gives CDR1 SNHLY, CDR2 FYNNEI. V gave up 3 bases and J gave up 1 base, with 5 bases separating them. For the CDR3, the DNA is TGTGCCAGCAGTGAGTATGGCACAGATACGCAGTATTTT. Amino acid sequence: CASSEYGTDTQYF.